These 12 T cell receptor beta chains were sequenced from one sample in a study of response to subunit inactivated influenza vaccine. TCRdb recomputed calls from the RT-PCR reads with MiXCR, one row per CDR3 protein. This table has roughly 780,000 distinct CDR3 sequences, around a sixth appearing once. The sample consisted of PBMCs from blood, taken less than 6 days after vaccination. Source of these receptors: a man aged 45-60 years who received an inactivated influenza vaccine.

This clonotype was found a few times. This CDR3 is CASRPGLETNEQFF. The CDR3 nucleotides read TGTGCCAGCAGACCGGGACTAGAGACCAATGAGCAGTTCTTC. This chain uses TRBV28 with TRBJ2-1, with TRBD2 identical over 8 bases. Germline V CDR1 and CDR2: MDHEN, SYDVKM. There are 14 residues in the CDR3. The V gene end was trimmed by 6 bases and the J gene end by 6 bases; junction bases not matched to a gene: 7.

There are a few counts of this clonotype. The chain employs TRBV5-6 and TRBJ2-2; D ambiguous. Deletions cut 2 bases from V and 1 base from J, with 9 bases between. CDR3 length equals 15 residues. Per the germline V gene, CDR1 is SGHDT and CDR2 is YYEEEE. The CDR3 DNA sequence: TGTGCCAGCAGCTTCGTGGACGGGAACACCGGGGAGCTGTTTTTT. This translates into CASSFVDGNTGELFF.

This chain connects TRBV10-3 to TRBJ2-1; D unresolved. Per the germline V gene, CDR1 is ENHRY and CDR2 is SYGVKD. The V end was cut by 4 bases, the J end by 7 bases, with 11 bases between. The CDR3 totals 13 residues. The CDR3 loop is CAISATLQNEQFF. In nucleotides, the CDR3 is TGTGCCATCAGTGCCACTCTGCAGAATGAGCAGTTCTTC.

The CDR3 loop reads CSVASSSEAGELFF. The CDR3 region has the DNA TGCAGCGTTGCGTCGTCTAGCGAGGCCGGGGAGCTGTTTTTT. The V call is TRBV29-1, the J call TRBJ2-2, with D possibly matching TRBD2 (6 bases). In germline, CDR1 is SQVTM, CDR2 ANQGSEA. The CDR3 runs 14 residues. V was pared by 4 bases and J by 6 bases, with 15 bases between.

The sample holds a few counts of this clonotype. The genes are TRBV5-5 and TRBJ2-2, with D possibly being TRBD1 (6 bases). Germline CDR1 SGHKS, CDR2 YYEKEE (reference sequence). The CDR3 contains 17 residues. V was clipped by 2 bases and J by 7 bases, with 21 bases between them. The CDR3 coding sequence is TGTGCCAGCAGCTTCCAAATCAGGGGCTTTAATGACGGGGAGCTGTTTTTT. Residues: CASSFQIRGFNDGELFF.

This clonotype was seen more than once but under ten times. The chain couples TRBV2 to TRBJ2-4; D possibly corresponds to TRBD2 (5 bases). Germline-derived CDR1 and CDR2 are SNHLY and FYNNEI. Trimming left V 8 bases short and J 8 bases short, with 22 bases between. CDR3 size: 15 residues. The CDR3 DNA follows: TGTGCCAGCGGGGAGATCGGCGGGTCGAGGGACATTCAGTACTTC. This gives the protein CASGEIGGSRDIQYF.

This rearrangement joins TRBV7-2 to TRBJ1-1; D unresolved. Germline CDR1 and CDR2: SGHTA and FQGNSA. The germline V and J ends were trimmed by 3 bases and 7 bases, with 9 bases remaining between them. This CDR3 region has 12 residues. DNA of the CDR3: TGTGCCAGCAGCTTGGAGCTCGGTGAAGCTTTCTTT. Its translation: CASSLELGEAFF.

This CDR3 reads CASSQDWGTGTYEQYF. The CDR3 DNA follows: TGCGCCAGCAGCCAAGATTGGGGGACAGGGACCTACGAGCAGTACTTC. This chain connects TRBV4-3 to TRBJ2-7; the match to TRBD1 covers 9 bases. The V segment lost 0 bases and the J segment 2 bases; nucleotides outside the gene matches: 5. The CDR3 is made up of 16 amino acids. Germline V gene lookup returns CDR1 LGHNA and CDR2 YSLEER.

The rearrangement links TRBV12-3 or TRBV12-4 to TRBJ2-7, with TRBD1 matching 10 bases. The CDR3 sequence is 14 residues long. The ends lost 6 bases at V and 7 bases at J; junction bases unmatched: 9. CDR3 bases: TGTGCCAGCAGCCGAGGGACAGGGGATTTTGAGCAGTACTTC. It translates to CASSRGTGDFEQYF.

The genes are TRBV20-1 and TRBJ1-1; TRBD1 aligns across 8 bases. Germline loops: CDR1 DFQATT, CDR2 SNEGSKA (reference sequence). V was pared by 3 bases and J by 1 base, with 1 base of the junction left unmatched. CDR3 size: 13 residues. The CDR3 nucleotides read TGCAGTGCTAGGACAGGGGAGAACACTGAAGCTTTCTTT. It translates to CSARTGENTEAFF.

There are many counts of this clonotype. This rearrangement joins TRBV20-1 to TRBJ2-1, with D uncertain. With 0 bases removed from V and 3 bases from J, the gap between germline ends came to 12 bases. The CDR3 extends over 15 amino acids. Germline values: CDR1 DFQATT, CDR2 SNEGSKA (reference sequence). CDR3 nucleotide sequence: TGCAGTGCTAGAGAACGGCCGGACGTCTACAATGAGCAGTTCTTC. Encoded protein: CSARERPDVYNEQFF.

This chain connects TRBV6-2 or TRBV6-3 to TRBJ1-5, with 7 bases identical to TRBD1. CDR1 is MNHEY, CDR2 SVGEGT, per germline. The CDR3 is 15 residues long. The ends lost 2 bases at V and 4 bases at J; junction bases unmatched: 5. CDR3 DNA: TGTGCCAGCAGTTACCGACAGGGTTGGAATCAGCCCCAGCATTTT. Its translation: CASSYRQGWNQPQHF.